This T cell receptor beta chain was sequenced in a study of identical twins. All donors were healthy, and all were Caucasian. TCRdb fed the 5' RACE reads into MiXCR, producing one record per CDR3 protein. The sample shows just under 650,000 distinct CDR3 sequences, just over 7% of them seen only once. The V gene lost 0 bases and the J gene lost 7 bases, with 7 bases spanning the gap. This CDR3 has 14 amino acids. CDR1 is LGHDT, CDR2 YNNKEL, per germline (reference sequence). The same data also went into a second study, on yellow fever vaccine responses in identical twins.

The V and J genes are TRBV3-1 and TRBJ1-6, with unresolved D. Sequencing used PBMCs. The clonotype originates from a woman in her late teens or twenties in good health. The DNA for the CDR3 is TGTGCCAGCAGCCAAGAGATCCGAAATTCACCCCTCCACTTT. Translation gives CASSQEIRNSPLHF.